This TCR beta chain was sequenced for a study of regulatory and conventional T cells in RAG deficiency. Method: immunoSEQ multiplex PCR; TCRdb's copy keeps in-frame clones and lacks some. The data hold about 20,000 clones, with roughly 87% observed a single time. Blood CD4+ CD25-high CD127-low regulatory T cells supplied the genomic DNA template. Concerning this clone: The antigen remains unidentified.

Whole-study results and caveats: Omenn syndrome and CID/AS patients had roughly 100-fold fewer unique Treg TCR beta sequences, versus around 10-fold elsewhere. Shannon entropy fell and Simpson indices rose in RAG-deficient patients. Shorter CDR3s in all patient subsets; >85% Treg-Tconv overlap in Omenn.

The CDR3 runs to 17 residues. These same records also appear under a second study, on regulatory T cells. That paper states: Amplification used 52 TRBV primers and 13 TRBJ primers. Patient repertoires had restricted TRB V-J pairs and skewed V and J usage, most in Tregs.

Input material: Tregs sorted from blood. The sequence came from a human donor in good health. This chain connects TRBV1 to TRBJ2-1. TRBV1 is deemed a pseudogene. The CDR3 DNA is TGCACCAGCAGCCCCGTGCGCCGGAAGAGCTCCTACAATGAGCAGTTCTTC. As protein: CTSSPVRRKSSYNEQFF.